This passage covers 9 T cell receptor beta chains from one sample sequenced in a study of cytomegalovirus exposure and HLA in healthy donors. 13 Jbeta primers and 60 Vbeta primers were used for the PCR. Only in-frame clones appear in the TCRdb table, and some are missing; sequencing was by immunoSEQ multiplex PCR. Of 100,000 or so clones detected, roughly 77% appear once; the ten largest clones hold 1.4% to 1.5%. Material for sequencing was PBMCs. The receptors were gathered from a man aged 40-49 years in good health and CMV-seronegative.

This sequence joins TRBV9 and TRBJ2-5, with D maybe TRBD1 (5 bases). The CDR3 contains 14 residues. Germline values: CDR1 SGDLS, CDR2 YYNGEE. V gave up 0 bases and J gave up 5 bases, with 11 bases separating them. CDR3 sequence: CASSVGGAAETQYF. The CDR3 bases are TGTGCCAGCAGCGTAGGGGGCGCGGCGGAGACCCAGTACTTC.

The CDR3 protein is CASSAGVSNQPQHF. The CDR3 DNA reads as TGTGCCAGCAGCGCAGGGGTTAGCAATCAGCCCCAGCATTTT. The J gene is TRBJ1-5, the V gene TRBV9, with D possibly TRBD1 on 6 matching bases. V dropped 3 bases and J dropped 0 bases, with 7 bases sitting between them. The germline V gene has CDR1 SGDLS and CDR2 YYNGEE. CDR3 size: 14 residues.

This clone was seen a few times. The rearrangement uses TRBV6-5 and TRBJ1-5, with D maybe TRBD1 (6 bases). The V gene's germline CDR1 is MNHEY and CDR2 SVGAGI. The CDR3 loop spans 15 amino acids. V lost 5 bases, J lost 3 bases, and 14 bases lay in between. The CDR3 DNA follows: TGTGCCAGCAGTCCTAGGGGGTTTCTCAATCAGCCCCAGCATTTT. It yields the protein CASSPRGFLNQPQHF.

V and J are TRBV10-2 and TRBJ2-3; 11 bases fit TRBD2. There are 16 residues in the CDR3. Germline trimming cut 5 bases from V and 6 bases from J; bases unmatched to any gene: 10. Germline V gene sequence: CDR1 WSHSY, CDR2 SAAADI. The CDR3 coding sequence is TGCGCCAGCAGTTACTCTAGCGGGGGGCCGTCGGATACGCAGTATTTT. Its translation is CASSYSSGGPSDTQYF.

The chain uses TRBV28 and TRBJ1-1; no definite D call. Germline CDR1 and CDR2: MDHEN and SYDVKM. This CDR3 spans 14 amino acids. V lost 3 bases and J 1 base, leaving 9 bases between the germline ends. The CDR3 DNA reads TGTGCCAGCAGTTTGGTACAGACGAACACTGAAGCTTTCTTT. Translated: CASSLVQTNTEAFF.

This clone was observed once. The V gene is TRBV7-9, the J gene TRBJ1-4, with TRBD1 matching over 7 bases. With 2 bases clipped from V and 3 bases from J, the junction kept 3 bases outside the gene matches. The CDR3 loop spans 15 amino acids. Germline V lookup: CDR1 SEHNR, CDR2 FQNEAQ (reference sequence). The CDR3 sequence is CASSLRQGPNEKLFF. CDR3 in DNA: TGTGCCAGCAGCTTAAGACAGGGCCCTAATGAAAAACTGTTTTTT.

The chain couples TRBV6-1 to TRBJ1-3, with unresolved D. The V and J ends lost 8 bases and 0 bases respectively, with 11 bases between them. Per the germline V gene, CDR1 is MNHNS and CDR2 is SASEGT. The length of the CDR3 is 14 residues. The CDR3 DNA follows: TGTGCCAGCGGCGAACAGAACTCTGGAAACACCATATATTTT. As protein: CASGEQNSGNTIYF.

This chain joins TRBV10-2 and TRBJ1-6, with D uncertain. This CDR3 region has 13 residues. Germline V gene sequence: CDR1 WSHSY, CDR2 SAAADI. Between the trimmed V and J ends, which lost 5 bases and 5 bases, there was a span of 7 bases. CDR3: CASSHSDNSPLHF. The CDR3 DNA sequence: TGCGCCAGCAGTCACAGTGATAATTCACCCCTCCACTTT.

The gene calls are TRBV5-6 and TRBJ1-5; no clear D. V was cut by 1 base and J by 1 base, with 12 bases left in between. The CDR3 is 16 amino acids. The germline CDR1 and CDR2 sequences are SGHDT and YYEEEE. For the CDR3, the DNA is TGTGCCAGCAGCTTGAATAGAGGGATGAGCAATCAGCCCCAGCATTTT. Its protein is CASSLNRGMSNQPQHF.